The rows below give T cell receptor beta chains drawn from one sample of a study of cytomegalovirus exposure and HLA in healthy donors. Clones were read by immunoSEQ multiplex PCR, and TCRdb kept only the in-frame ones, dropping some. The top ten hold about 6.4% of the sample, which has fewer than 200,000 clones, over 75% seen once. Material: PBMCs. The source of these receptors is a man aged 35-49 years in good health and CMV-seropositive. CDR3s include the opening cysteine and the closing phenylalanine or tryptophan. A D gene is named only where the DNA matches it firmly. Not all rows give a size; the values are once, few, many and, for expanded clones, a class.

CDR3 DNA: TGCGCCAGCGCTAGCGGAAACACAGATACGCAGTATTTT
CDR3 protein: CASASGNTDTQYF
D gene: TRBD2
clone size: NA
V gene: TRBV5-1
J gene: TRBJ2-3

CDR3 DNA: TGTGCCAGCAGCGGGGACAGGGGCGGAAGGGGGGGCTACACCTTC
CDR3 protein: CASSGDRGGRGGYTF
D gene: TRBD1
clone size: once
V gene: TRBV7-6
J gene: TRBJ1-2

CDR3 DNA: TGCGCCAGCAGCCACCCCCAGGGCTCCTACGAGCAGTACTTC
CDR3 protein: CASSHPQGSYEQYF
D gene: NA
clone size: NA
V gene: TRBV4-1
J gene: TRBJ2-7

CDR3 DNA: TGTGCCAGCAGCTTAGTTGGGACAGGTTCCTACGAGCAGTACTTC
CDR3 protein: CASSLVGTGSYEQYF
D gene: TRBD1
clone size: NA
V gene: TRBV7-2
J gene: TRBJ2-7

CDR3 DNA: TGCGCCAGCAGCTTGGTCCTAGCGGGAGAGCTCAACAATGAGCAGTTCTTC
CDR3 protein: CASSLVLAGELNNEQFF
D gene: TRBD2
clone size: once
V gene: TRBV5-1
J gene: TRBJ2-1

CDR3 DNA: TGTGCCAGCAGTGAAGTTAGCGGCCGACTAGCGGGAGTGAGGAATGAGCAGTTCTTC
CDR3 protein: CASSEVSGRLAGVRNEQFF
D gene: TRBD2
clone size: NA
V gene: TRBV6-1
J gene: TRBJ2-1

CDR3 DNA: TGCAGCGGCCATACTCCCAGGGGTCTGAACACTGAAGCTTTCTTT
CDR3 protein: CSGHTPRGLNTEAFF
D gene: NA
clone size: NA
V gene: TRBV29-1
J gene: TRBJ1-1

CDR3 DNA: TGTGCCAGCAGCTTAGTCGCAGTTTACGAGCAGTACTTC
CDR3 protein: CASSLVAVYEQYF
D gene: NA
clone size: NA
V gene: TRBV7-8
J gene: TRBJ2-7

CDR3 DNA: TGTGCCAGCAGCCCGGACTGGACCCTCCACTTT
CDR3 protein: CASSPDWTLHF
D gene: NA
clone size: NA
V gene: TRBV11-2
J gene: TRBJ1-6

CDR3 DNA: TGTGCCAGTGAGACAGAGTTCAACTATGGCTACACCTTC
CDR3 protein: CASETEFNYGYTF
D gene: NA
clone size: once
V gene: TRBV2
J gene: TRBJ1-2

CDR3 DNA: TGTGCCAGCTCCTACGGACTAGCGGGTTCCCCCTACGAGCAGTACTTC
CDR3 protein: CASSYGLAGSPYEQYF
D gene: TRBD2
clone size: NA
V gene: TRBV18
J gene: TRBJ2-7

CDR3 DNA: TGTGCCATCAGTGAGTCTGAACTAGCGGGAGTCCGCTCCTACAATGAGCAGTTCTTC
CDR3 protein: CAISESELAGVRSYNEQFF
D gene: TRBD2
clone size: NA
V gene: TRBV10-3
J gene: TRBJ2-1

CDR3 DNA: TGTGCCAGCAGTGAAGGACAGGGAACAGATACGCAGTATTTT
CDR3 protein: CASSEGQGTDTQYF
D gene: TRBD1
clone size: NA
V gene: TRBV2
J gene: TRBJ2-3

CDR3 DNA: TGTGCCAGCAGCCAATACCCCGGGACAGGGACCTACGAGCAGTACTTC
CDR3 protein: CASSQYPGTGTYEQYF
D gene: TRBD1
clone size: NA
V gene: TRBV27
J gene: TRBJ2-7

CDR3 DNA: TGCGCCAGCAGCCCCCCGAGGACAGGGGTCGCGGAGCTGTTTTTT
CDR3 protein: CASSPPRTGVAELFF
D gene: TRBD1
clone size: NA
V gene: TRBV4-1
J gene: TRBJ2-2

CDR3 DNA: TGCGCCAGCAGCCCGATGGACAGACTAAAGAACACTGAAGCTTTCTTT
CDR3 protein: CASSPMDRLKNTEAFF
D gene: NA
clone size: NA
V gene: TRBV5-1
J gene: TRBJ1-1

CDR3 DNA: TGTGCCAGCAGCGAACACAGGGGCTCTGGAAACACCATATATTTT
CDR3 protein: CASSEHRGSGNTIYF
D gene: TRBD1
clone size: NA
V gene: TRBV7-6
J gene: TRBJ1-3

CDR3 DNA: TGTTCCAGCAGGCGTCCGGGACTAGCGGGAATCAATGAGCAGTTCTTC
CDR3 protein: CSSRRPGLAGINEQFF
D gene: TRBD2
clone size: few
V gene: TRBV7-9
J gene: TRBJ2-1

CDR3 DNA: TGCGCCAGCAGCCAAGAGGGCAGGGGGTACTACAATGAGCAGTTCTTC
CDR3 protein: CASSQEGRGYYNEQFF
D gene: TRBD1
clone size: once
V gene: TRBV4-1
J gene: TRBJ2-1

CDR3 DNA: TGTGCCAGCAGCTCGGGACTAGCGGGAGGGCCGTCTGGCGGGGAGCTGTTTTTT
CDR3 protein: CASSSGLAGGPSGGELFF
D gene: TRBD2
clone size: NA
V gene: TRBV7-9
J gene: TRBJ2-2

CDR3 DNA: TGTGCCATCTCAACTGGGGCTGGCTACACCTTC
CDR3 protein: CAISTGAGYTF
D gene: NA
clone size: NA
V gene: TRBV10-3
J gene: TRBJ1-2

CDR3 DNA: TGTGCCAGTAGTATATACGGCGGAAACACTGAAGCTTTCTTT
CDR3 protein: CASSIYGGNTEAFF
D gene: NA
clone size: NA
V gene: TRBV19
J gene: TRBJ1-1

CDR3 DNA: TGTGCCAGCAGTTCGCGGGGGACTAGCGCCCACAATGAGCAGTTCTTC
CDR3 protein: CASSSRGTSAHNEQFF
D gene: TRBD2
clone size: NA
V gene: TRBV6-5
J gene: TRBJ2-1

CDR3 DNA: TGCGCCAGCGGACCGGGACAGGGTGATCAGCCCCAGCATTTT
CDR3 protein: CASGPGQGDQPQHF
D gene: TRBD1
clone size: few
V gene: TRBV5-1
J gene: TRBJ1-5